One T cell receptor beta chain is described in this entry. The antigen is not known. CDR1 is SGDLS and CDR2 is YYNGEE in the germline V gene. Trimming shortened V by 3 bases and J by 2 bases, and 13 bases separated the two germline ends. The CDR3 is 15 amino acids. The method was immunoSEQ multiplex PCR; TCRdb's version includes in-frame clones alone and lacks a portion of them. The sample has fewer than 35,000 clones, approximately 89% seen once. This entry belongs to a study of T cell responses to AZD1222 COVID-19 vaccine. Study-level results: Close to half of spike-specific TCRs reportedly recognize unmutated variant regions.

The sequence was collected from an adult in good health. Sequenced here: peripheral blood, sampled on day 0 of AZD1222 vaccination. The V call is TRBV9, the J call TRBJ2-3, with a weak D call TRBD1 (6 bases). CDR3 bases: TGTGCCAGCAGCGGAACACAGGGCGCCACAGATACGCAGTATTTT. Translated: CASSGTQGATDTQYF. The whole variable domain, remainder taken from reference TRBV9 and TRBJ2-3, is DSGVTQTPKHLITATGQRVTLRCSPRSGDLSVYWYQQSLDQGLQFLIQYYNGEERAKGNILERFSAQQFPDLHSELNLSSLELGDSALYFCASSGTQGATDTQYFGPGTRLTVL.